This TCR beta chain is drawn from a study of naive and memory T cell subsets. Regarding the study as a whole: No ground truth validated the naive and memory repertoire findings. Clonotypes here are unpaired alpha or beta chain sequences.

An equimolar mix of two oligonucleotides served as the beta constant-region primer for TRBC1 and TRBC2. TCRdb re-called the UMI-ligation and nested PCR reads through MiXCR, storing one row per CDR3 protein. The table records around 160,000 distinct CDR3 sequences, about 18% of them present only once. About this clonotype: The target antigen is unknown.

The TCR sequence derives from a human donor in good health. Input material: naive CD4+ T cells from blood.

CDR3 bases: TGTGCCATCAAGGGTAGCCCGAGCACAGATACGCAGTATTTT. It is translated as CAIKGSPSTDTQYF. This chain links TRBV10-3 with TRBJ2-3; no definite D call. This CDR3 region has 14 residues. Trimming pared 7 bases from V and 0 bases from J, leaving 11 bases between. CDR1 and CDR2 from the germline V gene are ENHRY and SYGVKD.